The entry below describes one T cell receptor (beta chain). Study processing details: The authors estimated nucleated cell counts from reference gene primer amplification. Profiled with immunoSEQ multiplex PCR; TCRdb holds only in-frame clones, not every one. The V and J calls and clone size were taken over from that table, and D and trimming were inferred from the DNA. This repertoire shows 200,000 to 250,000 clones, more than 75% found once; its top ten account for approximately 12%. The data derive from a study of blood T cell repertoires in COVID-19. Study in general: Sources were T cells, B-cell-depleted T cells, or PBMCs; the material itself was cDNA or gDNA.

This TCR came from a woman in her thirties or forties with acute or convalescent COVID-19. The sequenced sample was peripheral blood.

For the CDR3, the DNA is TGTGCCAGCAGCTTAGGGAGCTCCTACAATGAGCAGTTCTTC. It specifies CASSLGSSYNEQFF. The chain joins TRBV11-2 to TRBJ2-1, with unresolved D. The CDR3 runs to 14 residues. Trimming took off 1 base at V and 0 bases at J, with 4 bases between the two ends. The germline CDR1 and CDR2 sequences are SGHAT and FQNNGV.